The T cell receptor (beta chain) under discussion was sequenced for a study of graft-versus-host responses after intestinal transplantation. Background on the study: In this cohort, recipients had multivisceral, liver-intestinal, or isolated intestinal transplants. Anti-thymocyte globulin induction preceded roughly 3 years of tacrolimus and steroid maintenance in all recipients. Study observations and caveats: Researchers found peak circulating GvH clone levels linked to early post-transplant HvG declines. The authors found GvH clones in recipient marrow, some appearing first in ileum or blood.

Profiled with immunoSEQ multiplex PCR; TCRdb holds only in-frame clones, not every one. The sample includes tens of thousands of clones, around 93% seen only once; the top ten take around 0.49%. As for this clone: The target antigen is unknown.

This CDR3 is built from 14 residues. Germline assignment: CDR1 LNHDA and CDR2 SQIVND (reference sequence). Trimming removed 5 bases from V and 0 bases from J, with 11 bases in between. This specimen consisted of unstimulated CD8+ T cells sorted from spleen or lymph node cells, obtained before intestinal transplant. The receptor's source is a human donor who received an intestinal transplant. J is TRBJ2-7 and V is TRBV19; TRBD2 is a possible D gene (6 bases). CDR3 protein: CASSFGTASYEQYF. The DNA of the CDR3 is TGTGCCAGTAGTTTCGGGACTGCCTCCTACGAGCAGTACTTC.